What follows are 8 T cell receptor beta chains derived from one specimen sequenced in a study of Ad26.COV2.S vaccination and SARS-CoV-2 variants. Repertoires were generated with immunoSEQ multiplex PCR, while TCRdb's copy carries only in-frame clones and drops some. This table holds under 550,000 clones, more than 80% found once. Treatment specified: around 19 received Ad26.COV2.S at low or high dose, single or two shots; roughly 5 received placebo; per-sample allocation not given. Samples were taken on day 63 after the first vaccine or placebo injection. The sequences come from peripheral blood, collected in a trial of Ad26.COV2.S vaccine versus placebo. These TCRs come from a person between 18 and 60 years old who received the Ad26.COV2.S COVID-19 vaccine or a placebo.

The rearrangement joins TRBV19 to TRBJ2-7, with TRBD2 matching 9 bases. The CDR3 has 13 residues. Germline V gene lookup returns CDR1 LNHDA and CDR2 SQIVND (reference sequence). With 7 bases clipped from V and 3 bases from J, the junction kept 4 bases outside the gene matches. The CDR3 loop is CASTLREGYEQYF. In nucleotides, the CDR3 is TGTGCCAGTACTCTGCGGGAGGGCTACGAGCAGTACTTC.

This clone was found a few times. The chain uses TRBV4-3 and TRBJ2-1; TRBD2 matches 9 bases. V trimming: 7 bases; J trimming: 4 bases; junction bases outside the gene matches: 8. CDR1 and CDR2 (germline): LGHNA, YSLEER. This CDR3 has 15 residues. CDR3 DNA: TGCGCCAGCAAATCCGGGACTAGCCCATACAATGAGCAGTTCTTC. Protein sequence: CASKSGTSPYNEQFF.

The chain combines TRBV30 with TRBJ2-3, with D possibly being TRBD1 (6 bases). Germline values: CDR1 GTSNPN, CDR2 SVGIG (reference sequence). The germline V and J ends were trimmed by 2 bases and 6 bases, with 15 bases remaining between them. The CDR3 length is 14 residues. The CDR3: CAWSRNGQSDTQYF. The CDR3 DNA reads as TGTGCCTGGAGTCGAAACGGACAGTCGGATACGCAGTATTTT.

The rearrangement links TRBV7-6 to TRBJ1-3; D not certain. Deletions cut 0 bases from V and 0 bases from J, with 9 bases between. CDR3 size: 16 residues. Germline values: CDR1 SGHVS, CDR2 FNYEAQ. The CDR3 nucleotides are TGTGCCAGCAGCTTAGCGGAGGTCTACTCTGGAAACACCATATATTTT. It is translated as CASSLAEVYSGNTIYF.

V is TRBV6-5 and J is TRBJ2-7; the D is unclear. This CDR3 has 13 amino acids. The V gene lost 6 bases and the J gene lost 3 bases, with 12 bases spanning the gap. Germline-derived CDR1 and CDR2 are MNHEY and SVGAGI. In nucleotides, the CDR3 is TGTGCCAGCAGCCGAGACTGGATCTACGAGCAGTACTTC. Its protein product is CASSRDWIYEQYF.

CDR3 amino acids: CASSPDGATNEKLFF. The CDR3 bases are TGTGCCAGCAGTCCCGACGGCGCAACTAATGAAAAACTGTTTTTT. The rearrangement joins TRBV27 to TRBJ1-4; D is ambiguous. This CDR3 comprises 15 residues. Germline values: CDR1 MNHEY, CDR2 SMNVEV (reference sequence). V was pared by 5 bases and J by 0 bases, with 10 bases between. Full variable domain (rest looked up from reference TRBV27 and TRBJ1-4): EAQVTQNPRYLITVTGKKLTVTCSQNMNHEYMSWYRQDPGLGLRQIYYSMNVEVTDKGDVPEGYKVSRKEKRNFPLILESPSPNQTSLYFCASSPDGATNEKLFFGSGTQLSVL.

CDR3 bases: TGTGCCAGCAGCGTAGGGATGGGGATTGATGGAAACACCATATATTTT. It yields the protein CASSVGMGIDGNTIYF. The chain joins TRBV9 to TRBJ1-3; D remains ambiguous. The CDR3 extends over 16 amino acids. Germline V gene sequence: CDR1 SGDLS, CDR2 YYNGEE. Trimming took 0 bases from V and 3 from J, leaving 13 bases between them.

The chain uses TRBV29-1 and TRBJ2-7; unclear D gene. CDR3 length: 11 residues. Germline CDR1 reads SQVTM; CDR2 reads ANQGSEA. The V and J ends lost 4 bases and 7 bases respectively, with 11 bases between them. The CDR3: CSVVLSVEQYF. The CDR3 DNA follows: TGCAGCGTTGTCTTGTCGGTGGAGCAGTACTTC.